This T cell receptor beta chain was sequenced in a study of T-cell memory formation after mild COVID-19. TCRdb re-derived calls from the 5' RACE reads in MiXCR, one entry per CDR3 protein. The sample comprises 150,000 to 200,000 distinct CDR3 sequences, 11% of which are singletons, and 3.5% to 4.5% rests with the top ten. Study-wide results and caveats: CD4+ bias marked clones expanding day 15 to 37, unlike balanced contracting clones.

For this clonotype: Its antigen remains unknown.

The sequence came from a man between 18 and 29 years old who had mild COVID-19 (a few samples of this study predate the infection). Cell type and time point are not known. Sample: PBMCs or a T cell subset sorted from them (not recorded which).

The CDR3 DNA reads TGTGCCAGCAGCTTAGAGGCCAGGACAGGGGTTGGCTACACCTTC. Translated: CASSLEARTGVGYTF. The J gene is TRBJ1-2, the V gene TRBV7-2, with 9 nucleotides matching TRBD1. The CDR3 has 15 residues. The germline gives CDR1 SGHTA, CDR2 FQGNSA. The trim removed 1 base at V and 7 bases at J, leaving 7 bases unmatched.